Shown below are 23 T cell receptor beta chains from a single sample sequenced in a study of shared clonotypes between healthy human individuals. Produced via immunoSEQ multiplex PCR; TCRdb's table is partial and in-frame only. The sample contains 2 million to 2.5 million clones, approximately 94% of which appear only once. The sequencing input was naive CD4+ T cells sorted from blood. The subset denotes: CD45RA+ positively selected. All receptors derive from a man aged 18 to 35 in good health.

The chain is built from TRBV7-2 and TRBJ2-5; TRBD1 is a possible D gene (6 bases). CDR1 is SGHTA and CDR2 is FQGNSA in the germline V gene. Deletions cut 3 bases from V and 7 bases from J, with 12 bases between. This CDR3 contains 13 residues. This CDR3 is CASSFDPTGTQYF. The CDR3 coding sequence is TGTGCCAGCAGCTTCGACCCGACAGGGACCCAGTACTTC.

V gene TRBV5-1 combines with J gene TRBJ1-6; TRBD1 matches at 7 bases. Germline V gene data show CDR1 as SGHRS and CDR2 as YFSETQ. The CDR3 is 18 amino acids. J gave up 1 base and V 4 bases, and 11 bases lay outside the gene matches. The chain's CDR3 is CASSHRGTFGSYNSPLHF. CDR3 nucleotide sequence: TGCGCCAGCAGCCACAGGGGAACCTTTGGGTCCTATAATTCACCCCTCCACTTT.

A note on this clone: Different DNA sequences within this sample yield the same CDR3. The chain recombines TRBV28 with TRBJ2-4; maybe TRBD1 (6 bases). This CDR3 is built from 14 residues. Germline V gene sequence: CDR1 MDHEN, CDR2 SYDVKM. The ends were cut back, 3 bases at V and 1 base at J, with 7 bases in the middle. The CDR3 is CASSLQGAKNIQYF. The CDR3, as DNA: TGTGCCAGCAGTTTGCAGGGGGCCAAAAACATTCAGTACTTC.

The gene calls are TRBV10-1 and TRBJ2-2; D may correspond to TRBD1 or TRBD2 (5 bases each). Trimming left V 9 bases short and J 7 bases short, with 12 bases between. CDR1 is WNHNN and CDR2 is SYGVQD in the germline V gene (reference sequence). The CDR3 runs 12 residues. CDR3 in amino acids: CARGPGIGELFF. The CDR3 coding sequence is TGCGCCAGGGGACCGGGCATCGGGGAGCTGTTTTTT.

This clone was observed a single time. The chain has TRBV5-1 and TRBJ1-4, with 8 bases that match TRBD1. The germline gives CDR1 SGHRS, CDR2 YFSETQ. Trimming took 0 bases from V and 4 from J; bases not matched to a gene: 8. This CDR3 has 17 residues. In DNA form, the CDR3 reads TGCGCCAGCAGCTTGGATGGCAGGGGGCTGGGTAATGAAAAACTGTTTTTT. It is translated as CASSLDGRGLGNEKLFF.

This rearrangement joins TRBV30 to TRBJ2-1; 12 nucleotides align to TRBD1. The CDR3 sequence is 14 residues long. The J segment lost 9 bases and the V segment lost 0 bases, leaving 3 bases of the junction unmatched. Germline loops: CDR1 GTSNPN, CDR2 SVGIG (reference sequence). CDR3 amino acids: CAWSVGTGGFEQFF. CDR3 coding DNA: TGTGCCTGGAGTGTAGGGACAGGGGGCTTTGAGCAGTTCTTC.

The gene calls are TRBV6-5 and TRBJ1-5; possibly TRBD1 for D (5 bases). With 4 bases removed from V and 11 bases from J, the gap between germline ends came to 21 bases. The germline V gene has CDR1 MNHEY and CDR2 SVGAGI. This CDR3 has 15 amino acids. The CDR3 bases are TGTGCCAGCAGTTCTGGGACGGGGGGAAGACTGGCCCAGCATTTT. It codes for CASSSGTGGRLAQHF.

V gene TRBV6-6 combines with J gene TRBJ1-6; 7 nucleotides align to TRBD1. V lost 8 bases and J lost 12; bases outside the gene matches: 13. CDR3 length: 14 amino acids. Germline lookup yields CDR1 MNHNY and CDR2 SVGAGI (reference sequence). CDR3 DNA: TGTGCCAGCGGCTCCCGAGGGGGCGGAGGACCCCTCCACTTT. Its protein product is CASGSRGGGGPLHF.

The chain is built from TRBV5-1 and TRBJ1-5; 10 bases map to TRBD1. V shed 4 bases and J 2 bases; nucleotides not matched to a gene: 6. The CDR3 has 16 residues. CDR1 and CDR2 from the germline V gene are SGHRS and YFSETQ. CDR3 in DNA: TGCGCCAGCAGCCCCTCCGGACAGGGGGGCAATCAGCCCCAGCATTTT. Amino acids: CASSPSGQGGNQPQHF.

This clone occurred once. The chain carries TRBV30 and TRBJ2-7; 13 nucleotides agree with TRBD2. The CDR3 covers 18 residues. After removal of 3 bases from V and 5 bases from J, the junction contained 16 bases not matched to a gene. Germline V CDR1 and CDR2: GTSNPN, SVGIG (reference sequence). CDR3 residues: CAWSHTRTSGSNPHEQYF. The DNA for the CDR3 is TGTGCCTGGAGCCATACTCGGACTAGCGGGAGTAATCCTCACGAGCAGTACTTC.

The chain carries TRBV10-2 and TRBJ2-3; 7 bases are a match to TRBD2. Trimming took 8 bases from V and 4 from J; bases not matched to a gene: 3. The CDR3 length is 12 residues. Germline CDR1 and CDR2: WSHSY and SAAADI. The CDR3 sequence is CASAGDSDTQYF. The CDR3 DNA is TGCGCCAGCGCGGGAGATTCAGATACGCAGTATTTT.

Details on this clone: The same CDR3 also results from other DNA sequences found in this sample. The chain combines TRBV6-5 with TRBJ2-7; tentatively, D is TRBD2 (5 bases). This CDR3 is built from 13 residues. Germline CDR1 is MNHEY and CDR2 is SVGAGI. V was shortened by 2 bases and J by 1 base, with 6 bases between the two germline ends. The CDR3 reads CASSYRGSYEQYF. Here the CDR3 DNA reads TGTGCCAGCAGTTACCGAGGGTCCTACGAGCAGTACTTC.

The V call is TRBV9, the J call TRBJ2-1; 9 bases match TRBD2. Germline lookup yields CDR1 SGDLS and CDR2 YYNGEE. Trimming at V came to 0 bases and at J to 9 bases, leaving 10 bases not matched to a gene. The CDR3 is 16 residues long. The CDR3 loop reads CASSVESGRSGGEQFF. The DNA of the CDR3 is TGTGCCAGCAGCGTAGAGAGCGGGAGGTCGGGCGGTGAGCAGTTCTTC.

CDR3 region: CASSPPTSGKGEQFF. Here the CDR3 DNA reads TGTGCCAGCTCACCACCAACTAGCGGGAAGGGGGAGCAGTTCTTC. The chain carries TRBV18 and TRBJ2-1; TRBD2 matches at 10 bases. The germline V gene encodes CDR1 KGHSH and CDR2 LQKENI. CDR3 length equals 15 residues. V lost 0 bases and J lost 10; bases outside the gene matches: 6.

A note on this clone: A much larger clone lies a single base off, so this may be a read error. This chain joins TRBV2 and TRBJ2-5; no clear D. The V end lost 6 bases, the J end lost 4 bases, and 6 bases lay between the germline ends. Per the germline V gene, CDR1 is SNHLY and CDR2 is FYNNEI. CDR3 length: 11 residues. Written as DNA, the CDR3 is TGTGCCAGCAGCTTAAGAGAGACCCAGTACTTC. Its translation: CASSLRETQYF.

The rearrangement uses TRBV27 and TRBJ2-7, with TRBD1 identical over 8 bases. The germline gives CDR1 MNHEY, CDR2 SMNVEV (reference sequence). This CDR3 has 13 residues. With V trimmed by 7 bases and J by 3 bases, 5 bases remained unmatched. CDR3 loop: CASTRTGLYEQYF. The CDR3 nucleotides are TGTGCCAGCACTCGGACAGGGCTCTACGAGCAGTACTTC.

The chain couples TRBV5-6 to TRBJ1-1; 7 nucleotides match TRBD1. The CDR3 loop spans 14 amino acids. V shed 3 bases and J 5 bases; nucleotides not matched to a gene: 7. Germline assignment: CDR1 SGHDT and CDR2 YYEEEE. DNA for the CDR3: TGTGCCAGCAGCTCCCGGGACAGTAGTACTGAAGCTTTCTTT. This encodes CASSSRDSSTEAFF.

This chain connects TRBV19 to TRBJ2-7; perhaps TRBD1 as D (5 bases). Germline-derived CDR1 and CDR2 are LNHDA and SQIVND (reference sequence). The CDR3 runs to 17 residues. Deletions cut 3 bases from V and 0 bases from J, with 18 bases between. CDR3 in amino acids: CASSIRVGQRSSYEQYF. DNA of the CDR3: TGTGCCAGTAGTATTCGTGTGGGGCAGAGGAGCTCCTACGAGCAGTACTTC. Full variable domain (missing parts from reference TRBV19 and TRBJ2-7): DGGITQSPKYLFRKEGQNVTLSCEQNLNHDAMYWYRQDPGQGLRLIYYSQIVNDFQKGDIAEGYSVSREKKESFPLTVTSAQKNPTAFYLCASSIRVGQRSSYEQYFGPGTRLTVT.

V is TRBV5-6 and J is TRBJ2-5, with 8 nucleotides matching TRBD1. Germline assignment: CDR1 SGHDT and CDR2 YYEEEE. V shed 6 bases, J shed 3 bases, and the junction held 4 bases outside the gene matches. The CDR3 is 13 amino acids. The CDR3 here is CASTLQGEETQYF. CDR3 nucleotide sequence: TGTGCCAGCACCTTACAGGGGGAAGAGACCCAGTACTTC.

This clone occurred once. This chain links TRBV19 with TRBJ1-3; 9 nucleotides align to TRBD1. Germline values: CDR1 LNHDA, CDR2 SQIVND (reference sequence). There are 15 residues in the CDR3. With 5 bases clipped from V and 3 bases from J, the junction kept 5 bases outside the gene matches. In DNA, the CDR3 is TGTGCCAGTAGTTGGGACAGGGAGCGTGGAAACACCATATATTTT. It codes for CASSWDRERGNTIYF.

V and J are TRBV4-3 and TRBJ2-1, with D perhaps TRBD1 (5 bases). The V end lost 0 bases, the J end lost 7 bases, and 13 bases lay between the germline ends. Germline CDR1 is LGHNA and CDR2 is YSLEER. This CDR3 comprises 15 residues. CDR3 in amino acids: CASSQDGKGMNEQFF. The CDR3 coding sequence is TGCGCCAGCAGCCAAGATGGGAAGGGGATGAATGAGCAGTTCTTC.

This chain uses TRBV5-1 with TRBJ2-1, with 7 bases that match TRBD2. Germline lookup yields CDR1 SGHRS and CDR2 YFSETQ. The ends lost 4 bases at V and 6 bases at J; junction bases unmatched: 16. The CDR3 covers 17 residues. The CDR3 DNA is TGCGCCAGCAGCGTCGGGGTATGGCGGGAGAGCGTCAATGAGCAGTTCTTC. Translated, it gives CASSVGVWRESVNEQFF.

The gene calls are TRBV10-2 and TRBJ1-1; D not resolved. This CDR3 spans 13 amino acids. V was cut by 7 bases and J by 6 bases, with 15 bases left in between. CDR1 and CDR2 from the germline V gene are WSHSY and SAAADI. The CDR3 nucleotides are TGCGCCAGCAAAGGCAGGCCCTCCCCTGAAGCTTTCTTT. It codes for CASKGRPSPEAFF.